The clone carrying this TCR beta chain has only a few counts. Antigen unknown. The data were obtained in a study of T-cell memory formation after mild COVID-19. Overall study context: Largely donor-specific TCR clusters were found.

The CDR3 totals 13 residues. Trimming stripped 0 bases from V and 0 bases from J, with 3 bases between. Germline V lookup: CDR1 GTSNPN, CDR2 SVGIG (reference sequence). Broader study findings: A second wave of clones peaked on day 37, and their SARS-CoV-2 specificity went unconfirmed.

TCRdb reanalysed the 5' RACE reads using MiXCR and keeps one entry per CDR3 protein. This sample has 400,000 to 500,000 distinct CDR3 sequences, with roughly 20% found just once. V is TRBV30 and J is TRBJ1-5; D gene uncertain. This TCR came from an adult woman who had mild COVID-19 (a few samples of this study predate the infection). Cell type and time point are not known. The source material was PBMCs or a T cell subset sorted from them (not recorded which). CDR3 sequence: CAWSVNSNQPQHF. In DNA form, the CDR3 reads TGTGCCTGGAGTGTAAATAGCAATCAGCCCCAGCATTTT.